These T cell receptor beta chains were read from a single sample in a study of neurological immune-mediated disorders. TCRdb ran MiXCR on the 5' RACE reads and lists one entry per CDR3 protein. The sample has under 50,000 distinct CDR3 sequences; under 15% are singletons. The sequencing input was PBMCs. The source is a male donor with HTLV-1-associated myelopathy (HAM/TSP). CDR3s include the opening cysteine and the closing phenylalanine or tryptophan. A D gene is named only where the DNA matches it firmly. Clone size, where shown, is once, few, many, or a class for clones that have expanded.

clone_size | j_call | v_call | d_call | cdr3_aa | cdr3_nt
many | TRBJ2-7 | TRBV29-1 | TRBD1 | CSVAHTGGHEQYF | TGCAGCGTTGCACACACAGGGGGCCACGAGCAGTACTTC
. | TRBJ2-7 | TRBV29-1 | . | CSVSKGTNYEQYF | TGCAGCGTTAGCAAAGGTACGAACTACGAGCAGTACTTC
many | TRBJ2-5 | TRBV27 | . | CASSPSPGTLETQYF | TGTGCCAGCAGTCCTAGCCCCGGGACATTAGAGACCCAGTACTTC
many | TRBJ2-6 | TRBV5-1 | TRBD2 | CASSLRSGGNSGANVLTF | TGCGCCAGCAGCTTGAGGTCGGGAGGTAACTCTGGGGCCAACGTCCTGACTTTC
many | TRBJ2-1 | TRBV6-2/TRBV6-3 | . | CASSYGSGGLRYNEQFF | TGTGCCAGCAGTTACGGTTCCGGGGGGCTTCGATACAATGAGCAGTTCTTC
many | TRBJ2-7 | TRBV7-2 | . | CASSLDNRVNEQYF | TGTGCCAGCAGCTTAGACAACAGGGTAAATGAGCAGTACTTC
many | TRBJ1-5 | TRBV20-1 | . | CSARDGQPNQPQHF | TGCAGTGCTAGAGACGGACAGCCCAATCAGCCCCAGCATTTT
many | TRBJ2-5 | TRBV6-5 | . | CASSTRESLWRGETQYF | TGTGCCAGCAGCACCCGGGAATCGTTATGGCGCGGAGAGACCCAGTACTTC
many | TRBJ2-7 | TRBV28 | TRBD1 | CASSLLPGQHYEQYF | TGTGCCAGCAGTTTACTACCGGGACAGCATTACGAGCAGTACTTC
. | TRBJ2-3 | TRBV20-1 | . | CSARDRTTTSTDTQYF | TGCAGTGCTAGAGACCGGACAACGACTAGCACAGATACGCAGTATTTT
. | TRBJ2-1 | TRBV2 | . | CVSNGKGGLSEQFF | TGTGTCAGCAACGGGAAGGGGGGGCTGAGTGAGCAGTTCTTC
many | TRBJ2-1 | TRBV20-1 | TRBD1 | CSATGTGNNNEQFF | TGCAGTGCTACCGGGACAGGGAATAACAATGAGCAGTTCTTC
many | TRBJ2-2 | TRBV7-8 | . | CASSSSRPANTGELFF | TGTGCCAGCAGCTCTTCCCGCCCAGCCAACACCGGGGAGCTGTTTTTT
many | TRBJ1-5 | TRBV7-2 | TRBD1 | CASVGTGRDQPQHF | TGTGCCAGCGTCGGGACAGGCAGGGATCAGCCCCAGCATTTT
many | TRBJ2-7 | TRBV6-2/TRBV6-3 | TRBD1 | CASSYPSGQGASYEQYF | TGTGCCAGCAGTTACCCCAGCGGGCAGGGGGCCTCCTACGAGCAGTACTTC
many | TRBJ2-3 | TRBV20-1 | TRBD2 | CSALRGAGTDTQYF | TGCAGTGCCCTGCGGGGGGCGGGTACAGATACGCAGTATTTT
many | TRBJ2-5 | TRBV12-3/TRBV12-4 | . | CASSGWGRSETQYF | TGTGCCAGCAGTGGATGGGGACGTTCAGAGACCCAGTACTTC
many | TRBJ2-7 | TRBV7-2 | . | CASSPGGLRIYEQYF | TGTGCCAGCAGCCCTGGGGGGCTGAGGATCTACGAGCAGTACTTC
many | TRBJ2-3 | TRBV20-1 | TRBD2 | CSAKLAGETDTQYF | TGCAGTGCAAAACTAGCGGGGGAAACAGATACGCAGTATTTT
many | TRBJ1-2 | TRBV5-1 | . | CASSPFSRAGDGYTF | TGCGCCAGCAGCCCCTTCTCCCGGGCTGGAGATGGCTACACCTTC
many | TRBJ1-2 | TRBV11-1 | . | CASSLYVGDGYTF | TGTGCCAGCAGCTTATACGTAGGGGATGGCTACACCTTC
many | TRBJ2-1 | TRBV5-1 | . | CASSLERYNEQFF | TGCGCCAGCAGCTTGGAACGGTACAATGAGCAGTTCTTC
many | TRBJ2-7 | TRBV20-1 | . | CSARRRDYEQYF | TGCAGTGCTAGGCGGCGAGACTACGAGCAGTACTTC
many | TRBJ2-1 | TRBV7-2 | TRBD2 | CASRNTLAGGYNEQFF | TGTGCCAGCAGGAACACCTTAGCGGGGGGGTACAATGAGCAGTTCTTC
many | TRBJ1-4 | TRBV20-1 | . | CSAGEPTTNEKLFF | TGCAGTGCTGGAGAACCAACAACTAATGAAAAACTGTTTTTT
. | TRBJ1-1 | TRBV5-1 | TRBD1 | CASSLAGQGATEAFF | TGCGCCAGCAGCTTAGCCGGACAGGGGGCCACTGAAGCTTTCTTT